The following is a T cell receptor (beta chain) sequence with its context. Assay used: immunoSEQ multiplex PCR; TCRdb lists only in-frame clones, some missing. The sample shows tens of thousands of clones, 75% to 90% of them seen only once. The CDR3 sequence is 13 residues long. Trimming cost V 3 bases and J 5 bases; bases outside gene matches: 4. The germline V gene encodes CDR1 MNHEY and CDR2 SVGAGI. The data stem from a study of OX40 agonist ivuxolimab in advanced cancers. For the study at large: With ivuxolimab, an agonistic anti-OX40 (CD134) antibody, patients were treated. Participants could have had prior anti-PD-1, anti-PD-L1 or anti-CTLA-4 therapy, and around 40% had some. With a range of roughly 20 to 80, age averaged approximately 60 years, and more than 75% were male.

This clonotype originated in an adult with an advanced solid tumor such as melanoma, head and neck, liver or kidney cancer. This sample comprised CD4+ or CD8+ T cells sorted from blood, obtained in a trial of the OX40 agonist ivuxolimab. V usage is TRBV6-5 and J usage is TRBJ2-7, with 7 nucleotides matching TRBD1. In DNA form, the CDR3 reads TGTGCCAGCAGTTATGGACAGGCCGACGAGCAGTACTTC. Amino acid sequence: CASSYGQADEQYF.